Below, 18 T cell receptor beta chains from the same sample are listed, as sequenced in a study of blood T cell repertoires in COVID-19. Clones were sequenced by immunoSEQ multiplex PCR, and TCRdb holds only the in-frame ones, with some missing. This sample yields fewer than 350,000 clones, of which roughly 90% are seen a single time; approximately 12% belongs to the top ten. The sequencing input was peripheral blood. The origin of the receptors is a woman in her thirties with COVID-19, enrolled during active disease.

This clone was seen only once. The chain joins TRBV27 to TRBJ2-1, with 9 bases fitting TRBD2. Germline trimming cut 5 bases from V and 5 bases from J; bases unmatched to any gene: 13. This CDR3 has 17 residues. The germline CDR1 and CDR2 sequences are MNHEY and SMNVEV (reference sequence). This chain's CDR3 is CASSPPGASGAHNEQFF. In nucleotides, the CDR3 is TGTGCCAGCAGTCCCCCCGGAGCTAGCGGGGCTCACAATGAGCAGTTCTTC.

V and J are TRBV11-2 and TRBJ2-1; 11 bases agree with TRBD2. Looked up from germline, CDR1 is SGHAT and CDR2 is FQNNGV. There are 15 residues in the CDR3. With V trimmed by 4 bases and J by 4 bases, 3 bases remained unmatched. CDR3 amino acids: CASSSIAGGYNEQFF. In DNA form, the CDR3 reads TGTGCCAGCAGCTCTATAGCGGGGGGGTACAATGAGCAGTTCTTC.

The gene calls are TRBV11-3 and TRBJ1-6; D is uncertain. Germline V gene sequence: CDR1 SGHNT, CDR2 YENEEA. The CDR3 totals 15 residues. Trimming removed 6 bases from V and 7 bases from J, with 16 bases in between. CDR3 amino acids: CASRLRPEVNSPLHF. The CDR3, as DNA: TGTGCCAGCAGGCTCCGGCCGGAGGTAAATTCACCCCTCCACTTT.

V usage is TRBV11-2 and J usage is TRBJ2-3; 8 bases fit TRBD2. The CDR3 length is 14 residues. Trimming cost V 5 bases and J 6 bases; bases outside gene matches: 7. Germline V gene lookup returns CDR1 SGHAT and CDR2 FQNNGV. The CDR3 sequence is CASSLGGAFDTQYF. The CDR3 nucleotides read TGTGCCAGCAGCCTCGGGGGGGCCTTCGATACGCAGTATTTT.

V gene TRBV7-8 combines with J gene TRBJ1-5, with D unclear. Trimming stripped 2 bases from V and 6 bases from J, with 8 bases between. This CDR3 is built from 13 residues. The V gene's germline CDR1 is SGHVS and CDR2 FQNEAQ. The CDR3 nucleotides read TGTGCCAGCAGCTTAATCCCGGGTCAGCCCCAGCATTTT. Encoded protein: CASSLIPGQPQHF. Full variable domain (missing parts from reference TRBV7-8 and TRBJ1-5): GAGVSQSPRYKVAKRGQDVALRCDPISGHVSLFWYQQALGQGPEFLTYFQNEAQLDKSGLPSDRFFAERPEGSVSTLKIQRTQQEDSAVYLCASSLIPGQPQHFGDGTRLSIL.

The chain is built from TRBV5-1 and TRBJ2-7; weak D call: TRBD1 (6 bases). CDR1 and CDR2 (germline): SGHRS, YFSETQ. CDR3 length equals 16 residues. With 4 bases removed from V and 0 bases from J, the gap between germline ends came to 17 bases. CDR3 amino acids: CASSQGTSRSSYEQYF. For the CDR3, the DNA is TGCGCCAGCAGCCAGGGGACGTCCAGGAGCTCCTACGAGCAGTACTTC.

The CDR3 protein is CASSLGGVRSYEQYF. CDR3 DNA sequence: TGTGCCAGCAGCTTAGGCGGGGTCAGGTCCTACGAGCAGTACTTC. The V gene is TRBV7-2, the J gene TRBJ2-7, with D possibly matching TRBD2 (6 bases). The CDR3 consists of 15 residues. Germline CDR1 reads SGHTA; CDR2 reads FQGNSA. Trimming left V 1 base short and J 1 base short, with 11 bases between.

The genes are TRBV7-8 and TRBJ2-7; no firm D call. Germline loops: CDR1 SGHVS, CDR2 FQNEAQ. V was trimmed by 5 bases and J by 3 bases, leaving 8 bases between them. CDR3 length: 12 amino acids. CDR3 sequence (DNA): TGTGCCAGCAGCCCCCATAGCTACGAGCAGTACTTC. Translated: CASSPHSYEQYF. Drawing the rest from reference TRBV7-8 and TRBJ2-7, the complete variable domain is GAGVSQSPRYKVAKRGQDVALRCDPISGHVSLFWYQQALGQGPEFLTYFQNEAQLDKSGLPSDRFFAERPEGSVSTLKIQRTQQEDSAVYLCASSPHSYEQYFGPGTRLTVT.

CDR3 DNA: TGTGCCAGCAGAACCGGGACTAGGAGGGCAGATACGCAGTATTTT. Its protein product is CASRTGTRRADTQYF. This chain connects TRBV6-5 to TRBJ2-3; TRBD2 matches at 8 bases. V shed 6 bases, J shed 4 bases, and the junction held 9 bases outside the gene matches. The CDR3 runs to 15 residues. Germline lookup yields CDR1 MNHEY and CDR2 SVGAGI.

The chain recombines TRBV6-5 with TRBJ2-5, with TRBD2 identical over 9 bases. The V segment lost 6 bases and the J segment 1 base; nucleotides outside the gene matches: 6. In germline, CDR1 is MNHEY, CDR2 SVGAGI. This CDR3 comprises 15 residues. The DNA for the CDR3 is TGTGCCAGCAGGCGAGCGGGGGGCCGCCAAGAGACCCAGTACTTC. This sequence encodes CASRRAGGRQETQYF.

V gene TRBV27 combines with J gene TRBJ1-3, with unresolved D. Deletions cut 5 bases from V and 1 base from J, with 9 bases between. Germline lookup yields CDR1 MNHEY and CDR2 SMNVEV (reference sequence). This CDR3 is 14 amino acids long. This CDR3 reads CASSLKSSGNTIYF. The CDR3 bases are TGTGCCAGCAGTCTAAAGAGTTCTGGAAACACCATATATTTT.

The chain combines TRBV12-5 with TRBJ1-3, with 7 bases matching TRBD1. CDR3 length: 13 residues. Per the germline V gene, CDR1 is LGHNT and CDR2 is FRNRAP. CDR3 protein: CASTGTDGNTIYF. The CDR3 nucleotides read TGTGCCTCGACCGGGACAGATGGAAACACCATATATTTT.

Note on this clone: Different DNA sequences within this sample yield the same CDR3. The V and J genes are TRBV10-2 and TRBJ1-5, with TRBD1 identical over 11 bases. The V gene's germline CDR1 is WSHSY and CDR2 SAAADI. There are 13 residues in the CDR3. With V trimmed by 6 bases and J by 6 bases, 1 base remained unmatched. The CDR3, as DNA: TGCGCCAGCAGCGGGACAGGGGGTCAGCCCCAGCATTTT. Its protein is CASSGTGGQPQHF.

CDR3: CASSIEGGLATDTQYF. CDR3 nucleotide sequence: TGTGCCAGTAGTATTGAGGGCGGACTTGCCACAGATACGCAGTATTTT. The chain carries TRBV19 and TRBJ2-3; the D gene is possibly TRBD2 (5 bases). The length of the CDR3 is 16 residues. V dropped 3 bases and J dropped 2 bases, with 15 bases sitting between them. The V gene's germline CDR1 is LNHDA and CDR2 SQIVND (reference sequence).

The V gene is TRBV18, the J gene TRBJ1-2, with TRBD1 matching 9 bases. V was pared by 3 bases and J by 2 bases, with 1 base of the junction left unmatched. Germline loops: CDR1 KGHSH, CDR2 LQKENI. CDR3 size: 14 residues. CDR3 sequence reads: CASSPGQGNYGYTF. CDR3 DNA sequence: TGTGCCAGCTCACCGGGACAGGGAAACTATGGCTACACCTTC.

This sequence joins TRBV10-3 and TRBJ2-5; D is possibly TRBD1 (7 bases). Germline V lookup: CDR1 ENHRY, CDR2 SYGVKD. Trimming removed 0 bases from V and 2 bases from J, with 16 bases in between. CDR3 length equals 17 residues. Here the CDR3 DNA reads TGTGCCATCAGTGAGTCTCTGGCAGGGGGACTTCAAGAGACCCAGTACTTC. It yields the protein CAISESLAGGLQETQYF.

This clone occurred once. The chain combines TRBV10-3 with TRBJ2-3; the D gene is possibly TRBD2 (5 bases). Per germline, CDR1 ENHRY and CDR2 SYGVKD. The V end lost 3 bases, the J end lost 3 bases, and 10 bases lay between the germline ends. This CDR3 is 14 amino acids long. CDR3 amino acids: CAISDGMGTDTQYF. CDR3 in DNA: TGTGCCATCAGTGACGGGATGGGTACAGATACGCAGTATTTT.

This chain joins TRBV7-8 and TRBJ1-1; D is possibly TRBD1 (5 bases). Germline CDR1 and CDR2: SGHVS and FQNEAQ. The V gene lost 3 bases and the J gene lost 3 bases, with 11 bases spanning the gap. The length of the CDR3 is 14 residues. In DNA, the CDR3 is TGTGCCAGCAGCTTTCAAGGGACTGACACTGAAGCTTTCTTT. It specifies CASSFQGTDTEAFF.